Below, one T cell receptor beta chain is given with its context. As to treatment: randomized to nivolumab then ipilimumab (arm A) or the reverse (arm B). No patient had prior DNA-damaging chemotherapy. From thawed PBMCs, live CD3+CD8+ cells negative for CD19 and CD56 were sorted. The data were produced by immunoSEQ multiplex PCR, yet TCRdb's version contains in-frame clones alone and is incomplete. The sample includes 20,000 to 25,000 clones, roughly 80% of them seen just once. The entry originates in a study of sequential checkpoint blockade in melanoma. Study-wide context: Arm A got nivolumab then ipilimumab; arm B the reverse, 1:1. Each arm's sequence ended with maintenance nivolumab.

The TCR originated in a human donor with melanoma. The sequencing used CD8+ T cells sorted from blood (inferred from file names), collected from a patient given nivolumab and ipilimumab in sequence.

Here the CDR3 reads CASSPPADTQYF. For the CDR3, the DNA is TGTGCCAGCAGTCCCCCCGCAGATACGCAGTATTTT. This chain connects TRBV27 to TRBJ2-3, with D hard to call. CDR1 is MNHEY, CDR2 SMNVEV, per germline (reference sequence). V was cut by 5 bases and J by 4 bases, with 7 bases left in between. The CDR3 runs to 12 residues.